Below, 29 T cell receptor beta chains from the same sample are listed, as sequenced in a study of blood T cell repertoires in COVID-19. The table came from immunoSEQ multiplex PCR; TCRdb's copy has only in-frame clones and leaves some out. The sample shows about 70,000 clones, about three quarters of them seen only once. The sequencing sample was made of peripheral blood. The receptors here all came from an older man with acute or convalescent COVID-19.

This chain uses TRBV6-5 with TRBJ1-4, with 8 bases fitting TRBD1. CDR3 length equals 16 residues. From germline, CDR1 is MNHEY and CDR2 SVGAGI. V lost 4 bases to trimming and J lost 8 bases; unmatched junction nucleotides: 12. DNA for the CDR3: TGTGCCAGCAGTTCCCCCCGGACAGGGTTCGGGGAAAAACTGTTTTTT. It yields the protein CASSSPRTGFGEKLFF.

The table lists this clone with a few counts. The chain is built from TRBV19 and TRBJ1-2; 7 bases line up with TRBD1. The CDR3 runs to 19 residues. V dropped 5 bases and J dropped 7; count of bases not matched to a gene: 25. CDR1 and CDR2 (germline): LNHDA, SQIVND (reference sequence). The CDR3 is CASSLGLLTRVTNRGGYTF. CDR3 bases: TGTGCCAGTAGTTTGGGACTCCTAACCAGAGTCACTAACAGGGGTGGCTACACCTTC. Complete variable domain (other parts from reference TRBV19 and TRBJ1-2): DGGITQSPKYLFRKEGQNVTLSCEQNLNHDAMYWYRQDPGQGLRLIYYSQIVNDFQKGDIAEGYSVSREKKESFPLTVTSAQKNPTAFYLCASSLGLLTRVTNRGGYTFGSGTRLTVV.

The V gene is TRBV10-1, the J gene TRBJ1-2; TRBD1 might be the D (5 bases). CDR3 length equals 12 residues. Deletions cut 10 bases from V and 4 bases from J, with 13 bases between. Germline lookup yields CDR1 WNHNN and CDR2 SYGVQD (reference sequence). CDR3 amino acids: CATPGLFYGYTF. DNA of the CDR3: TGCGCCACCCCGGGACTGTTCTATGGCTACACCTTC.

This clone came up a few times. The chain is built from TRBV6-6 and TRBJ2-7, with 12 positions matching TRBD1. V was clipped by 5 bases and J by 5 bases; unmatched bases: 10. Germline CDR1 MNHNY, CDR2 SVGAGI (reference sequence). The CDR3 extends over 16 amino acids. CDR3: CASSLRGWDRGHEQYF. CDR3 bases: TGTGCCAGCAGTCTACGAGGGTGGGACAGGGGGCACGAGCAGTACTTC.

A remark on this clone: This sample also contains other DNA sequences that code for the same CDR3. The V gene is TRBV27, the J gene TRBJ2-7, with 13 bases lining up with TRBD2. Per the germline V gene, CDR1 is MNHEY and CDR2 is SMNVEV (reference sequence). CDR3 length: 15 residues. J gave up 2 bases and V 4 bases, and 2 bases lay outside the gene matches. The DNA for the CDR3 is TGTGCCAGCAGTTCCACTAGCGGGGGGGCCTACGAGCAGTACTTC. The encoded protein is CASSSTSGGAYEQYF.

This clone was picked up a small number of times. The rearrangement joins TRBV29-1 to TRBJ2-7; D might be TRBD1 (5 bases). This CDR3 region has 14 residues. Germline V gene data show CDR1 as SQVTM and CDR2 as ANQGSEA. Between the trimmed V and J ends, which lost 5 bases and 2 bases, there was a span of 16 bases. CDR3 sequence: CSVRGQPDTYEQYF. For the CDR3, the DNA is TGCAGCGTTCGCGGACAACCGGATACCTACGAGCAGTACTTC.

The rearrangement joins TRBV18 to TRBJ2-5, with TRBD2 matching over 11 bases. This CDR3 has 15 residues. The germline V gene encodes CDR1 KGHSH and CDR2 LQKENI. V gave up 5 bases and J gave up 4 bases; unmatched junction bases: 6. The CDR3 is CASSVGTSGRETQYF. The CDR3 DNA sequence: TGTGCCAGCTCAGTCGGGACTAGCGGTAGAGAGACCCAGTACTTC.

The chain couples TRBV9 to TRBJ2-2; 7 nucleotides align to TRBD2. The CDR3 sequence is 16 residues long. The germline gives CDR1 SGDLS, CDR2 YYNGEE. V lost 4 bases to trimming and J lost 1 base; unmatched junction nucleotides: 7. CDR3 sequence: CASSIRGDGNTGELFF. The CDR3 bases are TGTGCCAGCAGCATACGGGGGGACGGGAACACCGGGGAGCTGTTTTTT. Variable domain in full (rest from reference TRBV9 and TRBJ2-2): DSGVTQTPKHLITATGQRVTLRCSPRSGDLSVYWYQQSLDQGLQFLIQYYNGEERAKGNILERFSAQQFPDLHSELNLSSLELGDSALYFCASSIRGDGNTGELFFGEGSRLTVL.

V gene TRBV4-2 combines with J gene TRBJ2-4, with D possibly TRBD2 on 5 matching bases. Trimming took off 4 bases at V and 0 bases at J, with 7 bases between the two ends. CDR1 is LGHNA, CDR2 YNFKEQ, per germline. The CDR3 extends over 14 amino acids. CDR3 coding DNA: TGTGCCAGCAGCCTGGAGGTAGCCAAAAACATTCAGTACTTC. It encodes CASSLEVAKNIQYF.

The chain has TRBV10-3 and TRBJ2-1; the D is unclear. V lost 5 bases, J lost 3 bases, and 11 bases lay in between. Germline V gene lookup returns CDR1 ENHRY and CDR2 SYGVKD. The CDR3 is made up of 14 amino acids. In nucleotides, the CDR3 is TGTGCCATCAGTTTATCGCCCGGCTACAATGAGCAGTTCTTC. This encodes CAISLSPGYNEQFF.

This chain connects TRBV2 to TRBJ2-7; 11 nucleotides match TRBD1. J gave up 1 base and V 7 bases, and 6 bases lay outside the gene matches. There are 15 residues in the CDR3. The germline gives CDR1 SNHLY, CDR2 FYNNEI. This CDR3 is CASTGGQGASYEQYF. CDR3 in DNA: TGTGCCAGCACCGGAGGACAGGGGGCTTCCTACGAGCAGTACTTC.

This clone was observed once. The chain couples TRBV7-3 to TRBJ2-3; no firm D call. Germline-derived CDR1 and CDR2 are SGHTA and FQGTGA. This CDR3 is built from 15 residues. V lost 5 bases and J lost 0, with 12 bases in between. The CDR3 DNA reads TGTGCCAGCAGCCCCTCCATGACTAGCACAGATACGCAGTATTTT. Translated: CASSPSMTSTDTQYF.

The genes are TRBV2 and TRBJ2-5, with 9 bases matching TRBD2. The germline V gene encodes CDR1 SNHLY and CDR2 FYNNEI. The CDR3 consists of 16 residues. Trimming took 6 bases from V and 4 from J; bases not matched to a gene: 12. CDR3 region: CASRARGGGAGETQYF. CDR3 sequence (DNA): TGTGCCAGCAGAGCCCGGGGCGGGGGGGCAGGAGAGACCCAGTACTTC.

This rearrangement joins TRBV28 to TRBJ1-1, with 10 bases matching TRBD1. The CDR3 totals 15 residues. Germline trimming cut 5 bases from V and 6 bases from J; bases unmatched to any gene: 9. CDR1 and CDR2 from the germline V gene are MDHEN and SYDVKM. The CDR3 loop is CASSLAGTGVPEAFF. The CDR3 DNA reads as TGTGCCAGCAGTCTAGCCGGGACAGGGGTCCCTGAAGCTTTCTTT.

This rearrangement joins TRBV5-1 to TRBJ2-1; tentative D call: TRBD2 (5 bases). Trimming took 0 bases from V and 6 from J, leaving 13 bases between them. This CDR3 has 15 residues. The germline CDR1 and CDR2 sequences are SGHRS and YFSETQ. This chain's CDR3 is CASSLEVSSSNEQFF. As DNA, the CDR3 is TGCGCCAGCAGCTTGGAAGTGTCTAGCAGCAATGAGCAGTTCTTC.

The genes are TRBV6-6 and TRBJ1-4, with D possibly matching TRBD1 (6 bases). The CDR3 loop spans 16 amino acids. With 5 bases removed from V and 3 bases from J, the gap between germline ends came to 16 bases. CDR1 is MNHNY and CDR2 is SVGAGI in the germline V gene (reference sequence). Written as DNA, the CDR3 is TGTGCCAGCAGTGTACAACAGGGAGCCCCTAATGAAAAACTGTTTTTT. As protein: CASSVQQGAPNEKLFF.

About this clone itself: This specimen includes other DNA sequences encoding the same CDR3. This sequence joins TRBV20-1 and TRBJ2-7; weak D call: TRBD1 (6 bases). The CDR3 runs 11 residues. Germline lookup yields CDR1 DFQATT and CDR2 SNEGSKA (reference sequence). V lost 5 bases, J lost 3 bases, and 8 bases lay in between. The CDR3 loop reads CSAGTSYEQYF. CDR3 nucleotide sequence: TGCAGTGCTGGGACAAGCTACGAGCAGTACTTC.

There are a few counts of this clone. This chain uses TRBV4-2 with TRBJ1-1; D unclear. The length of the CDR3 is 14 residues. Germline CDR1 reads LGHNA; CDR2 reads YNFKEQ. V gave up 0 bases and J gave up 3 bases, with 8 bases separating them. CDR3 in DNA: TGTGCCAGCAGCCAAGATTCGGGATACACTGAAGCTTTCTTT. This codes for CASSQDSGYTEAFF.

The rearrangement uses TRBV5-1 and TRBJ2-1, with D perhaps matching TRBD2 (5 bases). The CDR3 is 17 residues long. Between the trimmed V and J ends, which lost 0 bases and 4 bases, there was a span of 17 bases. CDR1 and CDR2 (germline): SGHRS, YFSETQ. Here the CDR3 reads CASSLAGGGLIYNEQFF. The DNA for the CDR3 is TGCGCCAGCAGCTTGGCCGGAGGCGGCCTCATATACAATGAGCAGTTCTTC.

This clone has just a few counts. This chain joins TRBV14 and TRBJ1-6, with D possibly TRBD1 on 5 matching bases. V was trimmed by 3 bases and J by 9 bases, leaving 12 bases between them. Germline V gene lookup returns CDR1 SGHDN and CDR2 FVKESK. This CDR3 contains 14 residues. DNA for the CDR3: TGTGCCAGCAGCCACGGACAAATCGGTTCACCCCTCCACTTT. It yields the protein CASSHGQIGSPLHF. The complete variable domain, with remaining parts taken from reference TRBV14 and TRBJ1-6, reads EAGVTQFPSHSVIEKGQTVTLRCDPISGHDNLYWYRRVMGKEIKFLLHFVKESKQDESGMPNNRFLAERTGGTYSTLKVQPAELEDSGVYFCASSHGQIGSPLHFGNGTRLTVT.

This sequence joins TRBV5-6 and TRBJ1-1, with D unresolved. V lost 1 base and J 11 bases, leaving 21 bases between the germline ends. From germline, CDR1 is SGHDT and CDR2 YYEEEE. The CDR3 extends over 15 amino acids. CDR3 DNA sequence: TGTGCCAGCAGCTTGCCAGGATCCTCTTTGAAGCCGGCTTTCTTT. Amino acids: CASSLPGSSLKPAFF.

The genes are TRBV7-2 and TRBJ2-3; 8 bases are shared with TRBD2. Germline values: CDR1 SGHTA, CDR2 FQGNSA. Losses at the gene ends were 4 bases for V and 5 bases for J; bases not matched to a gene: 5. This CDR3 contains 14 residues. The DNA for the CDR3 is TGTGCCAGCAGCTCACCACTAGCGGTAGATACGCAGTATTTT. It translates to CASSSPLAVDTQYF.

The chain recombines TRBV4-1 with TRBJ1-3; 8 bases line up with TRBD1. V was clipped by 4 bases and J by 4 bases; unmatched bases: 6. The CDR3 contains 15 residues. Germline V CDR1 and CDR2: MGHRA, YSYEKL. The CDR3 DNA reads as TGCGCCAGCAGCCCCCGGACAGGGCAAGGAAACACCATATATTTT. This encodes CASSPRTGQGNTIYF.

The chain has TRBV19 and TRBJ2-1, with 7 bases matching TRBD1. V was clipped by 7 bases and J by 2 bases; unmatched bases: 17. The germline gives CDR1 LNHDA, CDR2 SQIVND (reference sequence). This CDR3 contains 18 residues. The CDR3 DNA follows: TGTGCCAGTACCCATCCCGGGACAGCGTACCCCACCTACAATGAGCAGTTCTTC. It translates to CASTHPGTAYPTYNEQFF.

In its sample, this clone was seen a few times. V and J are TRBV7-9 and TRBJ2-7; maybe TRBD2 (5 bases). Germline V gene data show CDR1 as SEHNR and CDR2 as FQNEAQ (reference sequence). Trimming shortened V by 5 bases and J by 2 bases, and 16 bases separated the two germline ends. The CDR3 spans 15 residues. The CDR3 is CASSPPLTGTYEQYF. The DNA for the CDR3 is TGTGCCAGCAGCCCACCTCTGACGGGAACCTACGAGCAGTACTTC.

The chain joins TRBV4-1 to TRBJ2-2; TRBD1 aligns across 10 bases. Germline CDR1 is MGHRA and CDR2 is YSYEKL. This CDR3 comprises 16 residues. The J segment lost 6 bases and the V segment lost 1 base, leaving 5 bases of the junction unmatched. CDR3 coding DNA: TGCGCCAGCAGCCAAGTCCTGGGACAGGGGTCCGGGGAGCTGTTTTTT. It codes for CASSQVLGQGSGELFF.

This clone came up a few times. The CDR3 DNA is TGTGCCAGCAGCCACAACAGGGGACTAGCGGGACTGCTAATAGATACGCAGTATTTT. It codes for CASSHNRGLAGLLIDTQYF. This chain uses TRBV3-1 (or the pseudogene TRBV3-2) with TRBJ2-3; 13 nucleotides match TRBD2. V lost 3 bases to trimming and J lost 5 bases; unmatched junction nucleotides: 14. Germline V gives CDR1 LGHDT, CDR2 YNNKEL (reference sequence). CDR3 length: 19 amino acids.

CDR3 residues: CASSSRQGPNYGYTF. Written as DNA, the CDR3 is TGCGCCAGCAGCTCCAGACAGGGGCCTAACTATGGCTACACCTTC. The chain links TRBV5-1 to TRBJ1-2, with 8 bases aligning to TRBD1. This CDR3 has 15 amino acids. Per germline, CDR1 SGHRS and CDR2 YFSETQ. The V gene end was trimmed by 3 bases and the J gene end by 0 bases; junction bases not matched to a gene: 4.

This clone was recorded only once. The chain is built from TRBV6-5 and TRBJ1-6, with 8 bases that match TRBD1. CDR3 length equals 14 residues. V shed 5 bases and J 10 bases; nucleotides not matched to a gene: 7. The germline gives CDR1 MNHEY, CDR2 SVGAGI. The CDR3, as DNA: TGTGCCAGCAGTACAACAGGGGGACGCTCACCCCTCCACTTT. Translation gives CASSTTGGRSPLHF.